These 16 T cell receptor beta chains were sequenced from one sample in a study of long-term antiretroviral therapy in people with HIV (dated by TCRdb to the early 2020s). The immunoSEQ hsTCRB v3.0 assay was used at survey level resolution for TRB variable region sequencing. TCRdb's version of the immuneACCESS table is confined to in-frame rearrangements and falls short of the full clone set. An unresolved V gene accounts for under half of the shortfall where checked; the remainder is of unknown origin. The sample records some 19,000 clones, about four fifths of which are singletons. Of the sample, roughly 8% falls within the top ten clones. The sample was unsorted PBMCs, taken 0.9 years after starting antiretroviral therapy. Source of these receptors: a man between 18 and 35 years old with HIV.

The chain links TRBV7-2 to TRBJ2-2; 10 bases are a match to TRBD2. This CDR3 contains 15 residues. Germline trimming cut 4 bases from V and 4 bases from J; bases unmatched to any gene: 3. CDR1 SGHTA and CDR2 FQGNSA come from the germline V gene. CDR3 region: CASSSKRGGTGELFF. The CDR3, as DNA: TGTGCCAGCAGCTCGAAGCGGGGGGGCACCGGGGAGCTGTTTTTT.

This clone showed up just a few times. The chain recombines TRBV4-1 with TRBJ2-7; 8 positions match TRBD2. The CDR3 is 16 residues long. CDR1 and CDR2 from the germline V gene are MGHRA and YSYEKL. J lost 3 bases, V lost 0 bases, and 7 bases had no gene match. CDR3 region: CASSQDEASGFYEQYF. The DNA of the CDR3 is TGCGCCAGCAGCCAAGATGAGGCTAGCGGGTTCTACGAGCAGTACTTC.

The chain links TRBV13 to TRBJ2-5; 7 nucleotides match TRBD1. From germline, CDR1 is PRHDT and CDR2 FYEKMQ (reference sequence). V trimming: 3 bases; J trimming: 3 bases; junction bases outside the gene matches: 4. This CDR3 has 14 amino acids. CDR3 amino acids: CASSLAGTEETQYF. CDR3 DNA: TGTGCCAGCAGCTTGGCCGGGACAGAAGAGACCCAGTACTTC.

J is TRBJ1-5 and V is TRBV7-2; D unresolved. CDR1 is SGHTA and CDR2 is FQGNSA in the germline V gene. V was cut by 5 bases and J by 5 bases, with 10 bases left in between. The CDR3 totals 13 residues. This CDR3 reads CASSQVWDQPQHF. CDR3 nucleotide sequence: TGTGCCAGCAGCCAGGTTTGGGATCAGCCCCAGCATTTT.

This clone was found once. In nucleotides, the CDR3 is TGTGCCAGCAGCTTAGGGGGGGGGCCGGCCCAAGAGACCCAGTACTTC. Protein product: CASSLGGGPAQETQYF. This chain connects TRBV11-2 to TRBJ2-5, with D possibly matching TRBD2 (7 bases). This CDR3 comprises 16 residues. Germline lookup yields CDR1 SGHAT and CDR2 FQNNGV. Trimming took off 1 base at V and 1 base at J, with 13 bases between the two ends.

The chain has TRBV6-6 and TRBJ2-3; D may match TRBD1 or TRBD2 (5 bases each). The germline V and J ends were trimmed by 4 bases and 6 bases, with 11 bases remaining between them. Per the germline V gene, CDR1 is MNHNY and CDR2 is SVGAGI (reference sequence). This CDR3 is 13 amino acids long. CDR3 DNA sequence: TGTGCCAGCAGTTCTGGGACCGTCGATACGCAGTATTTT. It translates to CASSSGTVDTQYF.

The V gene is TRBV4-1, the J gene TRBJ1-1; tentative D call: TRBD1 (6 bases). The CDR3 length is 15 residues. Germline V gene sequence: CDR1 MGHRA, CDR2 YSYEKL. Trimming removed 2 bases at V and 0 bases at J, with 10 bases between. CDR3 in amino acids: CASSQHGGMNTEAFF. In DNA, the CDR3 is TGCGCCAGCAGCCAACACGGGGGCATGAACACTGAAGCTTTCTTT.

The chain joins TRBV6-1 to TRBJ1-4, with D possibly being TRBD1 (5 bases). V was clipped by 5 bases and J by 5 bases, with 12 bases between them. CDR3 length equals 14 residues. Germline V gene data show CDR1 as MNHNS and CDR2 as SASEGT. CDR3 amino acids: CASSRDSINEKLFF. CDR3 sequence (DNA): TGTGCCAGCAGTCGTGACAGTATAAATGAAAAACTGTTTTTT.

This chain joins TRBV5-4 and TRBJ1-2; D might be TRBD1 (5 bases). Germline V gives CDR1 SGHNT, CDR2 YYREEE (reference sequence). Trimming stripped 2 bases from V and 6 bases from J, with 14 bases between. The CDR3 covers 14 residues. This CDR3 reads CASSFGGSRDGYTF. The CDR3 coding sequence is TGTGCCAGCAGCTTTGGGGGGAGTCGAGATGGCTACACCTTC.

This clone was seen more than once but under ten times. This chain uses TRBV27 with TRBJ2-1; D perhaps matches TRBD2 (6 bases). Germline V gives CDR1 MNHEY, CDR2 SMNVEV (reference sequence). Trimming took 2 bases from V and 10 from J, leaving 21 bases between them. This CDR3 is 16 amino acids long. CDR3 amino acids: CASSLGSGGTPNEQFF. CDR3 nucleotides: TGTGCCAGCAGTTTAGGTTCCGGGGGTACCCCAAACGAGCAGTTCTTC.

This sequence joins TRBV6-5 and TRBJ1-5; D uncertain. Germline lookup yields CDR1 MNHEY and CDR2 SVGAGI. V was shortened by 6 bases and J by 0 bases, with 12 bases between the two germline ends. This CDR3 comprises 15 residues. Here the CDR3 DNA reads TGTGCCAGCAGCCTACTGTCCAATAGCAATCAGCCCCAGCATTTT. Its translation: CASSLLSNSNQPQHF.

This clone was recorded a few times. CDR3 DNA sequence: TGTGCCACCAGCGGGACAGCAGGCAATCAGCCCCAGCATTTT. This codes for CATSGTAGNQPQHF. The chain links TRBV15 to TRBJ1-5; TRBD1 aligns across 7 bases. This CDR3 contains 14 residues. J lost 2 bases, V lost 5 bases, and 3 bases had no gene match. Germline V gene data show CDR1 as LNHNV and CDR2 as YYDKDF (reference sequence).

The chain uses TRBV7-2 and TRBJ1-6; maybe TRBD1 (6 bases). The germline gives CDR1 SGHTA, CDR2 FQGNSA. Between the trimmed V and J ends, which lost 8 bases and 3 bases, there was a span of 8 bases. The CDR3 totals 13 residues. CDR3 bases: TGTGCCAGCGGGGGCATCTATAATTCACCCCTCCACTTT. Amino acid sequence: CASGGIYNSPLHF.

V is TRBV4-2 and J is TRBJ1-6; D is possibly TRBD1 (5 bases). Per the germline V gene, CDR1 is LGHNA and CDR2 is YNFKEQ. V gave up 0 bases and J gave up 6 bases, with 12 bases separating them. The CDR3 runs 16 residues. CDR3 sequence reads: CASSQDLADSNSPLHF. CDR3 coding DNA: TGTGCCAGCAGCCAAGATTTAGCCGACAGTAATTCACCCCTCCACTTT.

This clone was detected once. The chain joins TRBV11-2 to TRBJ2-2; D possibly corresponds to TRBD1 (6 bases). Germline CDR1 and CDR2: SGHAT and FQNNGV. Trimming took 6 bases from V and 4 from J, leaving 24 bases between them. The CDR3 covers 18 residues. The CDR3 DNA is TGTGCCAGCAGTTTCCAGGGGAATCAAGGCGGTTTCACCGGGGAGCTGTTTTTT. Translated, it gives CASSFQGNQGGFTGELFF. Together with reference TRBV11-2 and TRBJ2-2, the CDR3 gives the full variable domain: EAGVAQSPRYKIIEKRQSVAFWCNPISGHATLYWYQQILGQGPKLLIQFQNNGVVDDSQLPKDRFSAERLKGVDSTLKIQPAKLEDSAVYLCASSFQGNQGGFTGELFFGEGSRLTVL.

V gene TRBV5-6 combines with J gene TRBJ2-7; 9 bases are shared with TRBD1. Germline CDR1 is SGHDT and CDR2 is YYEEEE. J was trimmed by 2 bases and V by 0 bases; bases with no gene match: 6. CDR3 length equals 16 residues. CDR3 residues: CASSLVGQGTPYEQYV. CDR3 sequence (DNA): TGTGCCAGCAGCTTGGTGGGACAGGGAACTCCCTACGAGCAGTACGTC.